Below are 13 T cell receptor beta chains sequenced from a single sample in a study of shared clonotypes between healthy human individuals. This table comes from immunoSEQ multiplex PCR, and its TCRdb copy is limited to in-frame clones, with some not included. This table has about 820,000 clones, nearly 95% appearing once. CD45RO-negative CD8 cells positively selected for CCR7 made up the naive population, which excluded terminally differentiated effector memory CD45RA+ cells. The specimen sequenced was naive CD8+ T cells sorted from blood. These receptors all come from a man younger than 45 in good health.

The chain joins TRBV6-5 to TRBJ1-5, with TRBD1 identical over 9 bases. Germline CDR1 MNHEY, CDR2 SVGAGI. The CDR3 totals 15 residues. The J segment lost 1 base and the V segment lost 6 bases, leaving 4 bases of the junction unmatched. The CDR3 DNA is TGTGCCAGCAGGACCGGGACAGGGAGCAATCAGCCCCAGCATTTT. Its protein is CASRTGTGSNQPQHF.

The gene calls are TRBV25-1 and TRBJ2-5; 8 nucleotides match TRBD1. Germline CDR1 and CDR2: MGHDK and SYGVNS. V dropped 5 bases and J dropped 2; count of bases not matched to a gene: 4. The CDR3 length is 14 residues. The CDR3 sequence: CASSRDRTQETQYF. DNA of the CDR3: TGTGCCAGCAGTCGGGACAGGACGCAAGAGACCCAGTACTTC.

The chain uses TRBV5-8 and TRBJ2-1; D gene ambiguous. CDR1 and CDR2 (germline): SGHTS, YDEGEE. The CDR3 runs to 12 residues. The germline V and J ends were trimmed by 6 bases and 7 bases, with 11 bases remaining between them. CDR3 sequence reads: CASNPSWNEQFF. For the CDR3, the DNA is TGTGCCAGCAACCCCTCTTGGAATGAGCAGTTCTTC.

The genes are TRBV11-2 and TRBJ2-2, with D maybe TRBD2 (6 bases). The germline V and J ends were trimmed by 4 bases and 4 bases, with 13 bases remaining between them. CDR1 is SGHAT and CDR2 is FQNNGV in the germline V gene. CDR3 length: 15 amino acids. CDR3 in amino acids: CASSSLNGGTGELFF. The CDR3 DNA reads TGTGCCAGCAGCTCCCTCAACGGGGGCACCGGGGAGCTGTTTTTT.

This chain's CDR3 is CASSLVASGSYEQYF. The CDR3, as DNA: TGTGCCAGCAGCTTGGTAGCTAGCGGTTCCTACGAGCAGTACTTC. This chain links TRBV5-5 with TRBJ2-7; the match to TRBD2 covers 7 bases. The J segment lost 1 base and the V segment lost 0 bases, leaving 4 bases of the junction unmatched. This CDR3 comprises 15 residues. Germline CDR1 and CDR2: SGHKS and YYEKEE (reference sequence). Looking up the rest from reference TRBV5-5 and TRBJ2-7 gives the full variable domain: DAGVTQSPTHLIKTRGQQVTLRCSPISGHKSVSWYQQVLGQGPQFIFQYYEKEERGRGNFPDRFSARQFPNYSSELNVNALLLGDSALYLCASSLVASGSYEQYFGPGTRLTVT.

This clone is a singleton in its sample. The J gene is TRBJ2-5, the V gene TRBV6-1; D unclear. This CDR3 is built from 9 residues. Trimming left V 8 bases short and J 2 bases short, with 0 bases between. Germline V lookup: CDR1 MNHNS, CDR2 SASEGT. CDR3 residues: CASQETQYF. In DNA, the CDR3 is TGTGCCAGCCAAGAGACCCAGTACTTC.

This clone was recorded only once. The chain uses TRBV14 and TRBJ2-7; 10 bases map to TRBD1. The CDR3 loop spans 16 amino acids. Germline V CDR1 and CDR2: SGHDN, FVKESK. The ends lost 2 bases at V and 5 bases at J; junction bases unmatched: 9. The CDR3 loop reads CASSQFPGTGVDEQYF. The CDR3 DNA follows: TGTGCCAGCAGCCAATTTCCCGGGACAGGGGTAGACGAGCAGTACTTC.

This clone occurred once. The J gene is TRBJ2-7, the V gene TRBV30, with 7 bases identical to TRBD1. Trimming at V came to 3 bases and at J to 6 bases, leaving 8 bases not matched to a gene. The CDR3 runs to 13 residues. Germline loops: CDR1 GTSNPN, CDR2 SVGIG (reference sequence). For the CDR3, the DNA is TGTGCCTGGAGCTTGGACAGGTGGGCCGAGCAGTACTTC. It specifies CAWSLDRWAEQYF. Full variable domain (remainder filled in from reference TRBV30 and TRBJ2-7): SQTIHQWPATLVQPVGSPLSLECTVEGTSNPNLYWYRQAAGRGLQLLFYSVGIGQISSEVPQNLSASRPQDRQFILSSKKLLLSDSGFYLCAWSLDRWAEQYFGPGTRLTVT.

The chain recombines TRBV27 with TRBJ2-3, with D hard to call. The V end lost 3 bases, the J end lost 5 bases, and 12 bases lay between the germline ends. This CDR3 is built from 14 residues. Per germline, CDR1 MNHEY and CDR2 SMNVEV (reference sequence). CDR3 DNA: TGTGCCAGCAGTTTGACTTCCGAGATAGATACGCAGTATTTT. Translated: CASSLTSEIDTQYF.

Worth noting for this clone: This CDR3 is also generated by other DNA sequences in the sample. CDR3: CASSPGGAEAFF. The CDR3 DNA is TGTGCCAGCTCCCCAGGGGGGGCTGAAGCTTTCTTT. The rearrangement joins TRBV18 to TRBJ1-1; TRBD1 agrees at 7 bases. Germline trimming cut 6 bases from V and 6 bases from J; bases unmatched to any gene: 4. Germline V gene lookup returns CDR1 KGHSH and CDR2 LQKENI. This CDR3 region has 12 residues.

This clone was seen just once. In the same sample, other DNA sequences code for this CDR3. The chain combines TRBV27 with TRBJ2-7, with a tentative D call TRBD1 (6 bases). The CDR3 totals 13 residues. Germline-derived CDR1 and CDR2 are MNHEY and SMNVEV (reference sequence). V was cut by 6 bases and J by 1 base, with 10 bases left in between. The DNA of the CDR3 is TGTGCCAGCAGCATGACAGGTTCCTACGAGCAGTACTTC. Translating gives CASSMTGSYEQYF.

The CDR3 protein is CASSSPTSGGADTQYF. The CDR3 nucleotides are TGTGCCAGCAGCTCACCAACTAGCGGGGGGGCAGATACGCAGTATTTT. V is TRBV7-3 and J is TRBJ2-3; 13 positions agree with TRBD2. Germline V gives CDR1 SGHTA, CDR2 FQGTGA. The CDR3 has 16 amino acids. The V segment lost 4 bases and the J segment 4 bases; nucleotides outside the gene matches: 5. The variable domain in full, completed from reference TRBV7-3 and TRBJ2-3, reads GAGVSQTPSNKVTEKGKYVELRCDPISGHTALYWYRQSLGQGPEFLIYFQGTGAADDSGLPNDRFFAVRPEGSVSTLKIQRTERGDSAVYLCASSSPTSGGADTQYFGPGTRLTVL.

This clone appeared once. V is TRBV2 and J is TRBJ1-1; D is perhaps TRBD1 (6 bases). The CDR3 has 14 residues. The germline V and J ends were trimmed by 6 bases and 3 bases, with 14 bases remaining between them. The germline CDR1 and CDR2 sequences are SNHLY and FYNNEI. CDR3 DNA sequence: TGTGCCAGCAGGGTGACAGGTTGGGACACTGAAGCTTTCTTT. It is translated as CASRVTGWDTEAFF.